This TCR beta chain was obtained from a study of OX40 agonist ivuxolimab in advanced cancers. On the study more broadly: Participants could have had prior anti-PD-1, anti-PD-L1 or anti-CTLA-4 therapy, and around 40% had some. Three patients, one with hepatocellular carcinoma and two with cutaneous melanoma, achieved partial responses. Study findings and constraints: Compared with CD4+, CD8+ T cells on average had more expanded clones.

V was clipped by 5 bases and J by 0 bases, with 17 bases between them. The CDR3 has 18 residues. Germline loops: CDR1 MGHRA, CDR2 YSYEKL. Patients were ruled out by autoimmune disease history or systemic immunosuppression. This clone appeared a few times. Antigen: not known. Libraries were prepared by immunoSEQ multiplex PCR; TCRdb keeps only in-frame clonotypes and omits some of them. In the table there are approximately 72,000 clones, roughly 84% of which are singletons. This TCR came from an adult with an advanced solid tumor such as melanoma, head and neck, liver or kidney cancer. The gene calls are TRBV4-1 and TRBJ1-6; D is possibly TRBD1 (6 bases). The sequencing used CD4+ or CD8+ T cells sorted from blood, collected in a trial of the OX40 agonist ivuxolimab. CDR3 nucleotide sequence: TGCGCCAGCAGCAAAAGGGGGTTCGCCGGCTCCTATAATTCACCCCTCCACTTT. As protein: CASSKRGFAGSYNSPLHF.